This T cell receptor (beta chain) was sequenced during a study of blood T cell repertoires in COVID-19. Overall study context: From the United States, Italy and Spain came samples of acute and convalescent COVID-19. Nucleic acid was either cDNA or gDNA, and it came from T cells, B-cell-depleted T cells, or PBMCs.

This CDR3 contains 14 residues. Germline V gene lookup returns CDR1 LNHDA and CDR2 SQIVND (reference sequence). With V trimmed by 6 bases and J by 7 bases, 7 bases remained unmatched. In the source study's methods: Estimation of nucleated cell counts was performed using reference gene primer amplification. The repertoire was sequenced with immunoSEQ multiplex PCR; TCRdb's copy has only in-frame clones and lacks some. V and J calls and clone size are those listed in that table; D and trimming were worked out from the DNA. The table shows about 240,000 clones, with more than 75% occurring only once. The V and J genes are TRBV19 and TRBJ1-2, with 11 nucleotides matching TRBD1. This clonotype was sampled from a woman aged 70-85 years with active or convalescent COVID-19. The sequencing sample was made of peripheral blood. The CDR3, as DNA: TGTGCCAGTAGCCGGGACAGGGGGATAACTGGCTACACCTTC. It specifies CASSRDRGITGYTF.